The 19 T cell receptor beta chains presented below share a single source sample, sequenced in a study of blood T cell repertoires in COVID-19. Produced via immunoSEQ multiplex PCR; TCRdb's table is partial and in-frame only. The sample records 350,000 or so clones, around 90% being singletons. Material: peripheral blood. The receptors derive from a young man with active or convalescent COVID-19.

This clone turned up a few times. This chain connects TRBV24-1 to TRBJ2-1; 7 bases agree with TRBD1. Germline CDR1 reads KGHDR; CDR2 reads SFDVKD. Trimming cost V 0 bases and J 7 bases; bases outside gene matches: 2. CDR3 size: 14 residues. The DNA for the CDR3 is TGTGCCACCAGTGATTTGCAGGGGGTAAATGAGCAGTTCTTC. As protein: CATSDLQGVNEQFF.

The CDR3 DNA reads TGTGCCAGCTCACCCCTGGTACGCGGGGGGCCGGGCACAGATACGCAGTATTTT. Amino acids: CASSPLVRGGPGTDTQYF. The chain joins TRBV18 to TRBJ2-3; 8 bases are a match to TRBD2. Germline trimming cut 3 bases from V and 1 base from J; bases unmatched to any gene: 12. CDR1 is KGHSH and CDR2 is LQKENI in the germline V gene. The CDR3 spans 18 residues.

V and J are TRBV2 and TRBJ2-7; TRBD2 matches at 7 bases. V lost 3 bases and J lost 3; bases outside the gene matches: 5. The CDR3 is 14 residues long. Looked up from germline, CDR1 is SNHLY and CDR2 is FYNNEI. The CDR3 DNA reads TGTGCCAGCAGTGAGGGCGGGAGCCGCTACGAGCAGTACTTC. Its translation is CASSEGGSRYEQYF.

This rearrangement joins TRBV5-6 to TRBJ2-2, with D possibly matching TRBD1 (5 bases). The CDR3 sequence is 15 residues long. V shed 5 bases and J shed 6 bases, with 17 bases lying between them. The germline V gene has CDR1 SGHDT and CDR2 YYEEEE. The DNA for the CDR3 is TGTGCCAGCAGGCAGGACACTCTTCTGTCCGGGGAGCTGTTTTTT. Residues: CASRQDTLLSGELFF.

This clone was counted once. The V call is TRBV3-1 (or the pseudogene TRBV3-2), the J call TRBJ1-2, with TRBD1 as a possible D gene (6 bases). The V gene's germline CDR1 is LGHDT and CDR2 YNNKEL (reference sequence). The CDR3 is 17 residues long. The ends were cut back, 3 bases at V and 4 bases at J, with 21 bases in the middle. The CDR3 loop is CASSHGGQGPRAYGYTF. CDR3 in DNA: TGTGCCAGCAGCCACGGGGGGCAGGGGCCGCGAGCCTATGGCTACACCTTC.

A remark on this clone: A single base separates this from a much larger clone, so it may be a read error. CDR3 protein: CASSYPGTGGEKLFF. CDR3 coding DNA: TGTGCCAGCAGTTACCCCGGGACAGGGGGTGAAAAACTGTTTTTT. This chain connects TRBV6-2 or TRBV6-3 to TRBJ1-4; TRBD1 agrees at 11 bases. CDR1 MNHEY and CDR2 SVGEGT come from the germline V gene. The CDR3 has 15 residues. The trim removed 2 bases at V and 7 bases at J, leaving 3 bases unmatched.

V is TRBV4-1 and J is TRBJ1-5; perhaps TRBD1 as D (6 bases). Trimming removed 1 base from V and 4 bases from J, with 20 bases in between. This CDR3 is 18 amino acids long. Germline V lookup: CDR1 MGHRA, CDR2 YSYEKL. The CDR3 here is CASSQGMTGQSKNQPQHF. The CDR3 bases are TGCGCCAGCAGCCAAGGAATGACAGGACAGAGCAAGAATCAGCCCCAGCATTTT.

This clone was recorded a few times. The genes are TRBV3-1 (or the pseudogene TRBV3-2) and TRBJ2-2, with 7 bases identical to TRBD1. Trimming removed 5 bases from V and 0 bases from J; junction bases left unmatched: 6. This CDR3 has 16 residues. From germline, CDR1 is LGHDT and CDR2 YNNKEL (reference sequence). CDR3 bases: TGTGCCAGCAGCACCCGGACAGGTCCGAACACCGGGGAGCTGTTTTTT. Its translation: CASSTRTGPNTGELFF.

V is TRBV19 and J is TRBJ1-3, with a tentative D call TRBD1 (5 bases). V was pared by 5 bases and J by 0 bases, with 14 bases between. Germline loops: CDR1 LNHDA, CDR2 SQIVND (reference sequence). This CDR3 is built from 16 residues. The CDR3 reads CASSAADSISGNTIYF. The CDR3 nucleotides are TGTGCCAGTAGTGCTGCTGACAGTATCTCTGGAAACACCATATATTTT.

The V call is TRBV11-2, the J call TRBJ2-7; D is perhaps TRBD2 (6 bases). The length of the CDR3 is 17 residues. Germline-derived CDR1 and CDR2 are SGHAT and FQNNGV. Trimming cost V 5 bases and J 3 bases, with 23 bases left between them. The CDR3 loop reads CASSAREVGGIDYEQYF. The CDR3 DNA reads as TGTGCCAGCAGCGCCCGGGAAGTTGGCGGGATCGACTACGAGCAGTACTTC.

The chain joins TRBV13 to TRBJ2-1, with TRBD1 identical over 9 bases. CDR1 is PRHDT and CDR2 is FYEKMQ in the germline V gene (reference sequence). V trimming: 6 bases; J trimming: 9 bases; junction bases outside the gene matches: 15. The CDR3 contains 16 residues. CDR3 sequence (DNA): TGTGCCAGCAGTAGCCGCCGGGACAGGGTGAAGGGTGAGCAGTTCTTC. This codes for CASSSRRDRVKGEQFF.

The genes are TRBV6-5 and TRBJ2-2; 9 bases line up with TRBD1. V was clipped by 5 bases and J by 5 bases; unmatched bases: 6. Germline V lookup: CDR1 MNHEY, CDR2 SVGAGI. This CDR3 is 15 amino acids long. The CDR3 DNA is TGTGCCAGCAGTCCGGGACAGGGTATGACCGGGGAGCTGTTTTTT. Amino acids: CASSPGQGMTGELFF.

CDR3 sequence (DNA): TGTGCCAGCACCGGGACAGGGGTCTACGAGCAGTACTTC. Translated: CASTGTGVYEQYF. The genes are TRBV19 and TRBJ2-7; 10 bases map to TRBD1. The CDR3 covers 13 residues. The germline V gene has CDR1 LNHDA and CDR2 SQIVND (reference sequence). J was trimmed by 3 bases and V by 9 bases; bases with no gene match: 5.

The V and J genes are TRBV25-1 and TRBJ1-4; perhaps TRBD1 as D (6 bases). The V gene's germline CDR1 is MGHDK and CDR2 SYGVNS. CDR3 length: 16 amino acids. The germline V and J ends were trimmed by 7 bases and 7 bases, with 22 bases remaining between them. CDR3 nucleotides: TGTGCCAGCACCCCTGAGGGCAGGGGTCGAGGTGAAAAACTGTTTTTT. It codes for CASTPEGRGRGEKLFF. The full variable domain, its missing parts supplied by reference TRBV25-1 and TRBJ1-4, is EADIYQTPRYLVIGTGKKITLECSQTMGHDKMYWYQQDPGMELHLIHYSYGVNSTEKGDLSSESTVSRIRTEHFPLTLESARPSHTSQYLCASTPEGRGRGEKLFFGSGTQLSVL.

The rearrangement uses TRBV27 and TRBJ1-6, with a tentative D call TRBD1 (6 bases). Germline lookup yields CDR1 MNHEY and CDR2 SMNVEV (reference sequence). The germline V and J ends were trimmed by 2 bases and 0 bases, with 8 bases remaining between them. This CDR3 is built from 16 residues. The CDR3 nucleotides are TGTGCCAGCAGTTTAGAGGGGGTCTCCTATAATTCACCCCTCCACTTT. It is translated as CASSLEGVSYNSPLHF.

V usage is TRBV18 and J usage is TRBJ2-3, with TRBD2 matching 11 bases. Germline assignment: CDR1 KGHSH and CDR2 LQKENI. The V gene end was trimmed by 6 bases and the J gene end by 5 bases; junction bases not matched to a gene: 1. This CDR3 is 13 amino acids long. CDR3 in amino acids: CASSGTSGDTQYF. In DNA form, the CDR3 reads TGTGCCAGCTCTGGGACTAGCGGAGATACGCAGTATTTT.

In DNA form, the CDR3 reads TGTGCCAGCACCGGGTGGCAGGGCCGCACAGATACGCAGTATTTT. Encoded protein: CASTGWQGRTDTQYF. This sequence joins TRBV28 and TRBJ2-3; TRBD1 is a possible D gene (5 bases). Trimming stripped 7 bases from V and 1 base from J, with 15 bases between. This CDR3 is 15 amino acids long. In germline, CDR1 is MDHEN, CDR2 SYDVKM.

This clone appeared once. V gene TRBV3-1 (or the pseudogene TRBV3-2) combines with J gene TRBJ1-6, with TRBD1 matching 9 bases. V dropped 3 bases and J dropped 8; count of bases not matched to a gene: 8. The CDR3 is 16 residues long. Per germline, CDR1 LGHDT and CDR2 YNNKEL (reference sequence). The CDR3 nucleotides read TGTGCCAGCAGCCATCGGACAGGGGAGGGTCATTCACCCCTCCACTTT. Translated: CASSHRTGEGHSPLHF.

The genes are TRBV4-1 and TRBJ2-4; TRBD1 agrees at 8 bases. J lost 2 bases, V lost 4 bases, and 10 bases had no gene match. Germline lookup yields CDR1 MGHRA and CDR2 YSYEKL. The CDR3 has 17 amino acids. CDR3 nucleotide sequence: TGCGCCAGCAGCCCCACAGGACAGGGAATTACCAAAAACATTCAGTACTTC. This encodes CASSPTGQGITKNIQYF.